The TCR beta chain under discussion was sequenced for a study of blood T cell repertoires in COVID-19. The ends were cut back, 0 bases at V and 5 bases at J, with 11 bases in the middle. In germline, CDR1 is SGHRS, CDR2 YFSETQ. This CDR3 is built from 14 residues. Only in-frame clones appear in the TCRdb table, and some are missing; sequencing was by immunoSEQ multiplex PCR. The table records approximately 160,000 clones, under 95% of them present only once. Input material: peripheral blood. The V gene is TRBV5-1, the J gene TRBJ2-5, with D possibly being TRBD1 (6 bases). This sequence was found in a man aged 55 to 70 with active or convalescent COVID-19. CDR3: CASSLGQARETQYF. DNA of the CDR3: TGCGCCAGCAGCTTGGGACAGGCTAGGGAGACCCAGTACTTC. Combining the CDR3 with reference TRBV5-1 and TRBJ2-5 gives the whole variable domain KAGVTQTPRYLIKTRGQQVTLSCSPISGHRSVSWYQQTPGQGLQFLFEYFSETQRNKGNFPGRFSGRQFSNSRSEMNVSTLELGDSALYLCASSLGQARETQYFGPGTRLLVL.